This TCR beta chain comes out of a study of blood T cell repertoires in COVID-19. The wider study: Samples came from the United States, Italy and Spain, spanning acute and convalescent COVID-19. The analysed material was cDNA or gDNA that came from T cells, B-cell-depleted T cells, or PBMCs.

The protocol was immunoSEQ multiplex PCR, while the TCRdb copy is restricted to in-frame clones and leaves out a portion. Among approximately 97,000 clones, approximately 86% were seen once, and the ten largest hold around 19%. Per the germline V gene, CDR1 is SGHRS and CDR2 is YFSETQ. V gave up 4 bases and J gave up 4 bases, with 15 bases separating them. The CDR3 sequence is 14 residues long. V is TRBV5-1 and J is TRBJ2-7, with D possibly TRBD1 on 6 matching bases. The source is a woman of 80 years or more with acute or convalescent COVID-19. Sequencing was carried out using peripheral blood. The CDR3 region is CASSRGRGEYEQYF. DNA for the CDR3: TGCGCCAGCAGCCGCGGCAGGGGAGAATACGAGCAGTACTTC.